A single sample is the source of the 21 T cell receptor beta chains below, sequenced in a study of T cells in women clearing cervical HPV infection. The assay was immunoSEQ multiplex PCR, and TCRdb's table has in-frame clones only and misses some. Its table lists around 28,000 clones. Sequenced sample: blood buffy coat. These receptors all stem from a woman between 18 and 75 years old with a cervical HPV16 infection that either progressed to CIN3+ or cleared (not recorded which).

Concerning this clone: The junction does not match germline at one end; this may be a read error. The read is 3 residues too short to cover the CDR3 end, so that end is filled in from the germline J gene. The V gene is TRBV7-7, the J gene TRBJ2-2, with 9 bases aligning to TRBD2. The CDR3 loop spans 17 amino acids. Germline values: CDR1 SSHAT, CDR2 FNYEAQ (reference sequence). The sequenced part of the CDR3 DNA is TGTGCTAGCAGTCCAGTTATTACTAGCGGGTTCACCGGGGAG. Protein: CASSPVITSGFTGE. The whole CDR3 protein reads CASSPVITSGFTGELFF.

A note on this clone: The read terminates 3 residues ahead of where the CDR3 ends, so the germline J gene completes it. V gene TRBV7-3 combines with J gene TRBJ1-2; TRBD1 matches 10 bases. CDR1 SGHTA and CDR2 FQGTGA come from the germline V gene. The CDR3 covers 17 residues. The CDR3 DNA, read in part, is TGTGCCAGCAGCTTAGAAGGGACAGGGGCGCGGTACAATGAC. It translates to CASSLEGTGARYND. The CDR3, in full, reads CASSLEGTGARYNDYTF.

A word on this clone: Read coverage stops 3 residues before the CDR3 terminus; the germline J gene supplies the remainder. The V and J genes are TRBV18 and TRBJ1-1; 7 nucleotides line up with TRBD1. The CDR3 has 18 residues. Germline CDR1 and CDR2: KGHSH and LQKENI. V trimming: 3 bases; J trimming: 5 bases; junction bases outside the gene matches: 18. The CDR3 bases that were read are TGTGCCAGCTCACCTTTTAGTACAGGGGAGGAGTATAAGACTGAA. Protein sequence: CASSPFSTGEEYKTE. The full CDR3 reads CASSPFSTGEEYKTEAFF. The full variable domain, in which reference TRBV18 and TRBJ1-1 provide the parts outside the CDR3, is NAGVMQNPRHLVRRRGQEARLRCSPMKGHSHVYWYRQLPEEGLKFMVYLQKENIIDESGMPKERFSAEFPKEGPSILRIQQVVRGDSAAYFCASSPFSTGEEYKTEAFFGQGTRLTVV.

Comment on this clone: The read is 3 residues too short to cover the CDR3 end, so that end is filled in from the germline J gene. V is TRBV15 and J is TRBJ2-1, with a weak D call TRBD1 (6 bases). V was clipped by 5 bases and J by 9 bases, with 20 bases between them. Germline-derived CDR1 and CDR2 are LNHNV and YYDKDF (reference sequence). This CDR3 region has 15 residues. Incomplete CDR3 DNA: TGTGCCACCAGCCCCTACGGACAGTCCGTCGGTGAG. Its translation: CATSPYGQSVGE. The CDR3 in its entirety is CATSPYGQSVGEQFF.

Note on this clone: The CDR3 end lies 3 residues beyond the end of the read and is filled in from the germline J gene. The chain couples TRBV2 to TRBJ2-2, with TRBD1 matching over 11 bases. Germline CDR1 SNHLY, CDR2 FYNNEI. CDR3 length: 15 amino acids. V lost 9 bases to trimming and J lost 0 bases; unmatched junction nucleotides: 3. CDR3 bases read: TGTGCCAGGGACAGGGGGCCGTCGAACACCGGGGAG. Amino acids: CARDRGPSNTGE. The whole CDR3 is CARDRGPSNTGELFF.

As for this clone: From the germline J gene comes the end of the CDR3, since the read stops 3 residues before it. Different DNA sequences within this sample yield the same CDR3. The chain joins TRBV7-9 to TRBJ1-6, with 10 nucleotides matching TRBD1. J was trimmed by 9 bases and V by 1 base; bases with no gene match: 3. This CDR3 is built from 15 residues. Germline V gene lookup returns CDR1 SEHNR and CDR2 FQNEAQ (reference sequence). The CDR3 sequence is CASSLGGTGVSPLHF. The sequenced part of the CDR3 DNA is TGTGCCAGCAGCTTAGGGGGGACAGGGGTTTCACCC.

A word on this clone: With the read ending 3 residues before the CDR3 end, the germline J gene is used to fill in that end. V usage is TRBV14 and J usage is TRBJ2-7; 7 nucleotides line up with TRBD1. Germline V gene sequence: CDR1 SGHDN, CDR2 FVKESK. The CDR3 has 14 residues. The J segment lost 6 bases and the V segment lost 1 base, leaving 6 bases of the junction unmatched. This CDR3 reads CASSQVDRAGEQYF. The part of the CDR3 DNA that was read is TGTGCCAGCAGCCAAGTTGACAGGGCGGGCGAG.

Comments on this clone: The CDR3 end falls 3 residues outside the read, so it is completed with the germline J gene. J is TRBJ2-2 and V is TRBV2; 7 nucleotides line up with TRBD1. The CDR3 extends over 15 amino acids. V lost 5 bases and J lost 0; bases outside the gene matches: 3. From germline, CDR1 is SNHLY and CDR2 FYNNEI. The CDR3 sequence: CASSRDSANTGELFF. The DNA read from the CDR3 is TGTGCCAGCAGTCGGGACAGCGCGAACACCGGGGAG.

CDR3 amino acids: CAWTWQGPNQPQYF. The sequenced CDR3 bases are TGTGCCTGGACTTGGCAGGGCCCCAATCAGCCG. V is TRBV30 and J is TRBJ2-3; a weak D match, TRBD1 (5 bases). The missing CDR3 end, 3 residues past where the read stops, is filled in from the germline J gene. Germline V lookup: CDR1 GTSNPN, CDR2 SVGIG (reference sequence). The CDR3 contains 14 residues.

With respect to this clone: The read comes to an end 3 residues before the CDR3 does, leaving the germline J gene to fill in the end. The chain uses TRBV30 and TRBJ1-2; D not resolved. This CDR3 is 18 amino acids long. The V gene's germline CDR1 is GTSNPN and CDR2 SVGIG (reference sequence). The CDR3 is CAWRYAGLAESSTDTYTF. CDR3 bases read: TGTGCCTGGAGGTATGCAGGACTAGCGGAATCTAGCACAGATACC.

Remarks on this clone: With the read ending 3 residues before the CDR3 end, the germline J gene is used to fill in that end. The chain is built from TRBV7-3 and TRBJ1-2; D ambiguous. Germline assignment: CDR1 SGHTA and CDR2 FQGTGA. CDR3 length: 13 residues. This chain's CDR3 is CASSRDRVEGYTF. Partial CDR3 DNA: TGTGCCAGCAGCCGTGATCGGGTAGAGGGC.

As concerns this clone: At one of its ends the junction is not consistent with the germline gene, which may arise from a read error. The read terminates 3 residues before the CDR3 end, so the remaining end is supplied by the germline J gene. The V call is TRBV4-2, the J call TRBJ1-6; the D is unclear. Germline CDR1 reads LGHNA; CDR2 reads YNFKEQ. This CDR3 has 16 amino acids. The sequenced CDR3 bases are TGCGCCAGCAGATCAGGAGCCCGTGATTATAATTCACCC. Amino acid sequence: CASRSGARDYNSP. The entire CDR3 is CASRSGARDYNSPLHF.

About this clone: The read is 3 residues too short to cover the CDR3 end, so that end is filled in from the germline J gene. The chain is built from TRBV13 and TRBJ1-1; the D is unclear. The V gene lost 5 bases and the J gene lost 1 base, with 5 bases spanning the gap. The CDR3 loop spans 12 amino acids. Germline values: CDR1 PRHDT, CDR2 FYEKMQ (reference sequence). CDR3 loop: CASSRQNTEAFF. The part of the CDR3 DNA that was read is TGTGCCAGCAGCCGACAGAACACTGAA.

The CDR3 reads CASRRTGATNQPQHF. Partial CDR3 DNA: TGTGCCAGTAGAAGAACAGGGGCCACTAATCAGCCC. The chain combines TRBV19 with TRBJ1-5, with 7 nucleotides matching TRBD1. The DNA ends 3 residues before the CDR3 does, and the rest of the CDR3 is filled in from the germline J gene. Trimming removed 6 bases from V and 4 bases from J; junction bases left unmatched: 9. Per germline, CDR1 LNHDA and CDR2 SQIVND (reference sequence). The CDR3 is made up of 15 amino acids.

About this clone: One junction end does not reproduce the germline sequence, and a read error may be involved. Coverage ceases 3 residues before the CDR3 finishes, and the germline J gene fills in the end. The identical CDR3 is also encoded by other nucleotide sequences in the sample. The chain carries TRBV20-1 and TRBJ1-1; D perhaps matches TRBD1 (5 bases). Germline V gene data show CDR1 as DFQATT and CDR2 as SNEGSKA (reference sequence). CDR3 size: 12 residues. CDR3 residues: CSARDRNTEAFF. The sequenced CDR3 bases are TGCAGTGCAAGAGACAGGAACACTGAA.

CDR3 in amino acids: CASSTRGGQYF. CDR3 bases read: TGTGCCAGTAGTACCAGGGGTGGT. V is TRBV19 and J is TRBJ2-4; tentative D call: TRBD1 (6 bases). The observed sequence ends 3 residues before the CDR3 terminus, with the missing tail filled in from the germline J gene. Germline V CDR1 and CDR2: LNHDA, SQIVND (reference sequence). There are 11 residues in the CDR3.

Incomplete CDR3 DNA: TGTGCCTGGAACCGGGACACGACCACTGAA. Its translation: CAWNRDTTTE. Given in full, the CDR3 is CAWNRDTTTEAFF. V usage is TRBV30 and J usage is TRBJ1-1, with a weak D call TRBD1 (6 bases). Sequencing ends 3 residues short of the CDR3 end; the germline J gene provides the rest. CDR3 length: 13 amino acids. Germline CDR1 and CDR2: GTSNPN and SVGIG (reference sequence). V was cut by 4 bases and J by 4 bases, with 13 bases left in between.

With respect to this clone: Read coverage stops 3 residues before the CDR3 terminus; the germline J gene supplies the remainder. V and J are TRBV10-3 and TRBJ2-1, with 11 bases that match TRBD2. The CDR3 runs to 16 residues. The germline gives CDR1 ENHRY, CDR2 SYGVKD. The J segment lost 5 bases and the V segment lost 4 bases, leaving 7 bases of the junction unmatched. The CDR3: CAISVGLAEEHNEQFF. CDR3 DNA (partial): TGTGCCATCAGTGTGGGACTAGCGGAGGAACACAATGAG.

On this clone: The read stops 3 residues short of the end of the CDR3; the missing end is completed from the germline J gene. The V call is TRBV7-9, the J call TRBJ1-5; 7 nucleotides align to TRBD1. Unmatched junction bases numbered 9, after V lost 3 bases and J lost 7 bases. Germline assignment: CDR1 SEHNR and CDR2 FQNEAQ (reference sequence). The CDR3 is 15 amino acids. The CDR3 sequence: CASSLGQGVNQPQHF. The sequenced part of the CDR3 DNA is TGTGCCAGCAGCTTGGGTCAGGGGGTAAACCAGCCC. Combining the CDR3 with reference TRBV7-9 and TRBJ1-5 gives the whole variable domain DTGVSQNPRHKITKRGQNVTFRCDPISEHNRLYWYRQTLGQGPEFLTYFQNEAQLEKSRLLSDRFSAERPKGSFSTLEIQRTEQGDSAMYLCASSLGQGVNQPQHFGDGTRLSIL.

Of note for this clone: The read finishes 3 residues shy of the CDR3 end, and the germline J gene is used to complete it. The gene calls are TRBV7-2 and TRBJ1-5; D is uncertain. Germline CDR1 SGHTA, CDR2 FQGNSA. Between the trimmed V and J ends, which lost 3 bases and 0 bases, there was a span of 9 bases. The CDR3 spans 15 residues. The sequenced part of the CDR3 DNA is TGTGCCAGCAGCTTTTATGGACTTAGCAATCAGCCC. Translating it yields CASSFYGLSNQP. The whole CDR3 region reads CASSFYGLSNQPQHF. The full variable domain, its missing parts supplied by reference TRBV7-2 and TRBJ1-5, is GAGVSQSPSNKVTEKGKDVELRCDPISGHTALYWYRQSLGQGLEFLIYFQGNSAPDKSGLPSDRFSAERTGGSVSTLTIQRTQQEDSAVYLCASSFYGLSNQPQHFGDGTRLSIL.

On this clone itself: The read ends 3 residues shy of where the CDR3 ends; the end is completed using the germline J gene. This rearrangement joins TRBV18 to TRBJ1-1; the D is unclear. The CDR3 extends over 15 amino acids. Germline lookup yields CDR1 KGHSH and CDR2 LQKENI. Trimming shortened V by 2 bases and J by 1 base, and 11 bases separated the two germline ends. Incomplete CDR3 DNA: TGTGCCAGCTCACCATCAGAGATACGGAACACTGAA. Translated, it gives CASSPSEIRNTE. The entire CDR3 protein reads CASSPSEIRNTEAFF.